These 23 T cell receptor beta chains came from one sample sequenced in a study of T cells after posttransplantation cyclophosphamide. The assay was immunoSEQ multiplex PCR, and TCRdb's table has in-frame clones only and misses some. The specimen has approximately 10,000 clones, none found just once. Treatment was busulfan-fludarabine conditioning, a marrow graft, and cyclophosphamide on days +3 and +4. Sequenced material: PBMCs, taken about 350 days after allogeneic stem cell transplant with posttransplant cyclophosphamide. The origin of the receptors is a male patient aged 50 to 59 who received an allogeneic stem cell transplant from a related donor and was CMV-positive. The graft donor may have given rise to some T cells.

At least ten counts were recorded for this clone. The chain is built from TRBV5-1 and TRBJ2-3, with 11 bases aligning to TRBD2. Germline V gives CDR1 SGHRS, CDR2 YFSETQ. The CDR3 totals 18 residues. The V segment lost 0 bases and the J segment 0 bases; nucleotides outside the gene matches: 6. The CDR3 protein is CASSLGLAGGTSTDTQYF. The CDR3 DNA is TGCGCCAGCAGCTTGGGCCTAGCGGGAGGTACTAGCACAGATACGCAGTATTTT.

By share of the sample, this clone is medium-sized. The gene calls are TRBV29-1 and TRBJ1-1; weak D call: TRBD1 (6 bases). From germline, CDR1 is SQVTM and CDR2 ANQGSEA. V shed 1 base and J shed 3 bases, with 12 bases lying between them. The CDR3 runs to 14 residues. Here the CDR3 DNA reads TGCAGCGTTGAAGTTCAAACAGGGTACACTGAAGCTTTCTTT. Residues: CSVEVQTGYTEAFF.

This clone was seen repeatedly, ten times or more. The chain joins TRBV6-5 to TRBJ2-1, with TRBD2 matching over 7 bases. The trim removed 0 bases at V and 3 bases at J, leaving 5 bases unmatched. The CDR3 is made up of 16 amino acids. The germline CDR1 and CDR2 sequences are MNHEY and SVGAGI. This chain's CDR3 is CASSYSRLAVYNEQFF. CDR3 DNA: TGTGCCAGCAGTTACTCGAGGCTAGCGGTCTACAATGAGCAGTTCTTC.

This clone has a handful of counts. A much larger clone is a single base away; this may be a read error. The chain uses TRBV13 and TRBJ1-4, with a weak D call TRBD1 (5 bases). The germline V gene has CDR1 PRHDT and CDR2 FYEKMQ (reference sequence). V dropped 4 bases and J dropped 5 bases, with 20 bases sitting between them. This CDR3 is built from 17 residues. In DNA form, the CDR3 reads TGTGCCAGCAGCTCTTCGACAGAGACTTTATCCAATGAAAAACTGTTTTTT. Translating gives CASSSSTETLSNEKLFF.

By frequency in the sample, this clone is medium-sized (0.01 to 0.1%). The rearrangement links TRBV5-6 to TRBJ1-1; weak D call: TRBD1 (6 bases). V was pared by 0 bases and J by 11 bases, with 14 bases between. The germline CDR1 and CDR2 sequences are SGHDT and YYEEEE. The CDR3 runs to 13 residues. CDR3 amino acids: CASSLGTVMDAFF. DNA of the CDR3: TGTGCCAGCAGCTTGGGGACAGTCATGGATGCTTTCTTT.

This clone was observed at least ten times. V usage is TRBV5-1 and J usage is TRBJ1-6, with D possibly matching TRBD1 (5 bases). Germline V gene data show CDR1 as SGHRS and CDR2 as YFSETQ. The germline V and J ends were trimmed by 2 bases and 10 bases, with 19 bases remaining between them. This CDR3 region has 16 residues. The CDR3 nucleotides read TGCGCCAGCAGCTTTGAGGTTCCAGGGCTCGGGTCACCCCTCCACTTT. Translation gives CASSFEVPGLGSPLHF.

This clone was recorded at least ten times. The chain is built from TRBV2 and TRBJ1-2, with D perhaps TRBD1 (6 bases). The V gene's germline CDR1 is SNHLY and CDR2 FYNNEI. V was clipped by 5 bases and J by 4 bases, with 11 bases between them. The CDR3 totals 13 residues. In DNA, the CDR3 is TGTGCCAGCAGTCTACAGGGTGGCTATGGCTACACCTTC. Encoded protein: CASSLQGGYGYTF.

This clone was observed many times. The rearrangement joins TRBV6-6 to TRBJ1-1; D gene unclear. The V and J ends lost 2 bases and 10 bases respectively, with 14 bases between them. The CDR3 runs 13 residues. Per germline, CDR1 MNHNY and CDR2 SVGAGI (reference sequence). The chain's CDR3 is CASSYSRKDVAFF. DNA for the CDR3: TGTGCCAGCAGTTACAGCAGGAAAGATGTAGCTTTCTTT.

This clone was seen repeatedly, ten times or more. This chain joins TRBV5-1 and TRBJ2-5; no reliable D call. V lost 1 base, J lost 4 bases, and 5 bases lay in between. Germline CDR1 and CDR2: SGHRS and YFSETQ. This CDR3 contains 12 residues. CDR3 region: CASSLTGETQYF. CDR3 nucleotide sequence: TGCGCCAGCAGCTTGACGGGAGAGACCCAGTACTTC.

Remarks on this clone: The conserved final phenylalanine or tryptophan is absent from the CDR3, which likely points to a read error. J is TRBJ2-3 and V is TRBV7-9; D is possibly TRBD1 (6 bases). V lost 5 bases and J 4 bases, leaving 28 bases between the germline ends. Germline CDR1 and CDR2: SEHNR and FQNEAQ (reference sequence). The CDR3 is 19 residues long. CDR3 DNA sequence: TGTGCCAGCAGCCCTTCATCCGCCCAGGGGACGCAGAAAGCAGATACGCAGTATCTT. This sequence encodes CASSPSSAQGTQKADTQYL.

This clone was seen only a few times. This rearrangement joins TRBV7-9 to TRBJ2-5; 7 bases map to TRBD1. The J call is in doubt because the DNA end fits TRBJ2-7 better. Per germline, CDR1 SEHNR and CDR2 FQNEAQ (reference sequence). The CDR3 totals 14 residues. CDR3 loop: CASSLASTGAEQYF. The DNA of the CDR3 is TGTGCCAGCAGCTTAGCCTCAACAGGGGCCGAGCAGTACTTC.

This clone has just a few counts. The CDR3 bases are TGTGCCAGAAACAGAATGGGGGCTTCGTTCACCGGGGAGCTGTTTTTT. The encoded protein is CARNRMGASFTGELFF. The chain is built from TRBV2 and TRBJ2-2; possibly TRBD1 for D (6 bases). This CDR3 spans 16 amino acids. Looked up from germline, CDR1 is SNHLY and CDR2 is FYNNEI. V was cut by 9 bases and J by 4 bases, with 21 bases left in between.

In this sample, this clone turned up many times. V and J are TRBV30 and TRBJ1-1; D may be TRBD1 (5 bases). Germline V lookup: CDR1 GTSNPN, CDR2 SVGIG (reference sequence). The CDR3 length is 15 residues. Trimming pared 0 bases from V and 0 bases from J, leaving 11 bases between. CDR3 sequence (DNA): TGTGCCTGGAGTGTACAAAGGGGTCTGAACACTGAAGCTTTCTTT. It codes for CAWSVQRGLNTEAFF.

This clone showed up many times. V and J are TRBV6-5 and TRBJ2-1; D not certain. Germline assignment: CDR1 MNHEY and CDR2 SVGAGI. The CDR3 loop spans 16 amino acids. Between the trimmed V and J ends, which lost 4 bases and 2 bases, there was a span of 15 bases. This chain's CDR3 is CASSFASTGTYNEQFF. The CDR3 bases are TGTGCCAGCAGTTTCGCCTCGACTGGAACCTACAATGAGCAGTTCTTC.

This clone was detected many times. This chain uses TRBV9 with TRBJ1-4; D gene unclear. Per germline, CDR1 SGDLS and CDR2 YYNGEE. V was trimmed by 0 bases and J by 7 bases, leaving 13 bases between them. CDR3 length: 15 amino acids. The CDR3 loop reads CASSVGGGKGEKLFF. The CDR3 DNA reads TGTGCCAGCAGCGTAGGGGGAGGAAAGGGTGAAAAACTGTTTTTT.

This clone has ten or more counts. The rearrangement uses TRBV5-4 and TRBJ2-1, with 14 bases that match TRBD2. The CDR3 sequence is 16 residues long. With 4 bases clipped from V and 6 bases from J, the junction kept 6 bases outside the gene matches. Germline CDR1 reads SGHNT; CDR2 reads YYREEE (reference sequence). The CDR3 DNA reads as TGTGCCAGCAGCCAGGGACTAGCGGGAGCCGGCAATGAGCAGTTCTTC. This translates into CASSQGLAGAGNEQFF.

There are many counts of this clone. V is TRBV7-9 and J is TRBJ2-1; 7 nucleotides match TRBD2. This CDR3 region has 14 residues. J lost 4 bases, V lost 4 bases, and 4 bases had no gene match. Germline loops: CDR1 SEHNR, CDR2 FQNEAQ (reference sequence). The CDR3 loop reads CASSWGGSYNEQFF. CDR3 sequence (DNA): TGTGCCAGCAGCTGGGGGGGATCGTACAATGAGCAGTTCTTC.

Only a few counts were recorded for this clone. The chain has TRBV19 and TRBJ2-4; weak D call: TRBD2 (5 bases). The CDR3 runs to 15 residues. V was clipped by 6 bases and J by 5 bases, with 17 bases between them. The germline V gene has CDR1 LNHDA and CDR2 SQIVND (reference sequence). The CDR3 DNA is TGTGCCAGTAGCCCCACTGGGGAGAGGCAAAACATTCAGTACTTC. This sequence encodes CASSPTGERQNIQYF.

This clone appeared many times. The chain combines TRBV9 with TRBJ2-2; 9 bases are a match to TRBD1. Germline V lookup: CDR1 SGDLS, CDR2 YYNGEE. This CDR3 contains 15 residues. The V gene end was trimmed by 0 bases and the J gene end by 4 bases; junction bases not matched to a gene: 1. In DNA, the CDR3 is TGTGCCAGCAGCGTAGAGACAGGGGGCACCGGGGAGCTGTTTTTT. Protein sequence: CASSVETGGTGELFF.

This clone was detected ten times or more. The chain couples TRBV18 to TRBJ2-1; 10 nucleotides agree with TRBD1. The germline CDR1 and CDR2 sequences are KGHSH and LQKENI. This CDR3 has 15 amino acids. Losses at the gene ends were 1 base for V and 5 bases for J; bases not matched to a gene: 2. The CDR3 DNA follows: TGTGCCAGCTCACCACGGACAGGGGGAGACAATGAGCAGTTCTTC. Translated: CASSPRTGGDNEQFF. Together with reference TRBV18 and TRBJ2-1, the CDR3 gives the full variable domain: NAGVMQNPRHLVRRRGQEARLRCSPMKGHSHVYWYRQLPEEGLKFMVYLQKENIIDESGMPKERFSAEFPKEGPSILRIQQVVRGDSAAYFCASSPRTGGDNEQFFGPGTRLTVL.

This clone showed up many times. V and J are TRBV4-1 and TRBJ1-2, with a weak D call TRBD1 (6 bases). V was trimmed by 1 base and J by 5 bases, leaving 14 bases between them. Germline CDR1 and CDR2: MGHRA and YSYEKL. The CDR3 spans 15 residues. CDR3 region: CASSQAGGTGYGYTF. CDR3 coding DNA: TGCGCCAGCAGCCAAGCGGGGGGAACAGGGTATGGCTACACCTTC.

The sample holds many counts of this clone. This chain links TRBV5-1 with TRBJ2-5, with a possible D match to TRBD1 (5 bases). The V gene's germline CDR1 is SGHRS and CDR2 YFSETQ. The CDR3 spans 14 residues. Trimming stripped 2 bases from V and 1 base from J, with 9 bases between. The CDR3, as DNA: TGCGCCAGCAGCTTAAACAGGCCCCAAGAGACCCAGTACTTC. Amino acids: CASSLNRPQETQYF.

This clone was observed many times. The rearrangement joins TRBV18 to TRBJ2-7, with TRBD2 matching 7 bases. Germline loops: CDR1 KGHSH, CDR2 LQKENI. This CDR3 spans 13 amino acids. The ends lost 5 bases at V and 2 bases at J; junction bases unmatched: 3. The CDR3 DNA reads as TGTGCCAGCTCAAGGGAGGGCCCCTACGAGCAGTACTTC. It yields the protein CASSREGPYEQYF.